The next 27 T cell receptor beta chains were all read from a single sample in a study of PD-L1 blockade in urothelial cancer. The table came from immunoSEQ multiplex PCR; TCRdb's copy has only in-frame clones and leaves some out. The repertoire holds around 100,000 clones, with approximately 90% as singletons. This sample's time point: peripheral blood 6 weeks after treatment start. The sequences come from PBMCs, collected around atezolizumab (anti-PD-L1) treatment. The receptors stem from a man between 60 and 75 years old with urothelial cancer.

The V call is TRBV6-5, the J call TRBJ2-1; tentative D call: TRBD1 (5 bases). CDR1 is MNHEY and CDR2 is SVGAGI in the germline V gene. CDR3 length: 14 amino acids. Trimming pared 4 bases from V and 7 bases from J, leaving 14 bases between. The DNA for the CDR3 is TGTGCCAGCAGTTCCCCAAATAGGGGAAATGAGCAGTTCTTC. Residues: CASSSPNRGNEQFF.

The chain uses TRBV30 and TRBJ2-1; TRBD1 agrees at 9 bases. The CDR3 is made up of 15 amino acids. Germline CDR1 and CDR2: GTSNPN and SVGIG (reference sequence). The V segment lost 4 bases and the J segment 3 bases; nucleotides outside the gene matches: 7. Here the CDR3 reads CAWNNGDRDYNEQFF. CDR3 coding DNA: TGTGCCTGGAACAACGGGGACAGGGACTACAATGAGCAGTTCTTC.

The CDR3 DNA sequence: TGTGCCAGCAGCTTAACACAGGGTAGTCAGCCCCAGCATTTT. It is translated as CASSLTQGSQPQHF. This chain uses TRBV7-2 with TRBJ1-5; weak D call: TRBD1 (6 bases). There are 14 residues in the CDR3. V was pared by 2 bases and J by 6 bases, with 11 bases between. Looked up from germline, CDR1 is SGHTA and CDR2 is FQGNSA.

The chain uses TRBV2 and TRBJ1-1; no firm D call. From germline, CDR1 is SNHLY and CDR2 FYNNEI. V dropped 3 bases and J dropped 0 bases, with 5 bases sitting between them. The CDR3 consists of 13 residues. This chain's CDR3 is CASSENMNTEAFF. For the CDR3, the DNA is TGTGCCAGCAGTGAGAACATGAACACTGAAGCTTTCTTT.

The V gene is TRBV28, the J gene TRBJ1-2, with D unresolved. The germline gives CDR1 MDHEN, CDR2 SYDVKM. This CDR3 region has 12 residues. V gave up 7 bases and J gave up 4 bases, with 10 bases separating them. As DNA, the CDR3 is TGTGCCAGCATTGGGAGACTCTATGGCTACACCTTC. This encodes CASIGRLYGYTF.

This chain joins TRBV6-6 and TRBJ1-4; possible D gene TRBD1, 6 bases. This CDR3 is 14 amino acids long. V was cut by 6 bases and J by 7 bases, with 15 bases left in between. The V gene's germline CDR1 is MNHNY and CDR2 SVGAGI (reference sequence). The chain's CDR3 is CASRRTASGEKLFF. In DNA, the CDR3 is TGTGCCAGCAGACGGACAGCGAGCGGTGAAAAACTGTTTTTT.

This chain joins TRBV7-2 and TRBJ2-4; 8 bases align to TRBD1. The CDR3 covers 17 residues. V was clipped by 5 bases and J by 0 bases; unmatched bases: 9. The V gene's germline CDR1 is SGHTA and CDR2 FQGNSA. CDR3 in DNA: TGTGCCAGCAGCATTTCCGGGACAGGCCTAGCCAAAAACATTCAGTACTTC. It encodes CASSISGTGLAKNIQYF.

V gene TRBV23-1 combines with J gene TRBJ1-1, with 11 bases aligning to TRBD1. TRBV23-1 is an ORF; its function is uncertain. V gave up 0 bases and J gave up 7 bases; unmatched junction bases: 7. This CDR3 spans 16 amino acids. This CDR3 is CASSQSDRGLRGEAFF. The CDR3, as DNA: TGCGCCAGCAGTCAATCGGACAGGGGGCTTCGGGGTGAAGCTTTCTTT.

The chain carries TRBV6-6 and TRBJ2-7; 10 nucleotides align to TRBD2. V shed 7 bases and J 6 bases; nucleotides not matched to a gene: 9. From germline, CDR1 is MNHNY and CDR2 SVGAGI (reference sequence). This CDR3 spans 14 amino acids. Here the CDR3 reads CASNLAGEPLEQYF. The CDR3 DNA is TGTGCCAGCAATCTAGCGGGAGAACCACTCGAGCAGTACTTC.

The rearrangement links TRBV7-2 to TRBJ2-7, with TRBD2 matching 7 bases. V lost 2 bases, J lost 4 bases, and 5 bases stayed unmatched. CDR3 length equals 14 residues. Looked up from germline, CDR1 is SGHTA and CDR2 is FQGNSA. The CDR3, as DNA: TGTGCCAGCAGCTTAAGCGGGACCAAGTACGAGCAGTACTTC. Its protein product is CASSLSGTKYEQYF.

The chain couples TRBV7-2 to TRBJ2-1; TRBD2 agrees at 7 bases. This CDR3 comprises 16 residues. Germline V CDR1 and CDR2: SGHTA, FQGNSA. J gave up 2 bases and V 5 bases, and 9 bases lay outside the gene matches. The CDR3 reads CASSPPRREPYNEQFF. CDR3 coding DNA: TGTGCCAGCAGCCCGCCTCGGCGGGAGCCCTACAATGAGCAGTTCTTC.

The V and J genes are TRBV2 and TRBJ2-3; TRBD2 aligns across 8 bases. From germline, CDR1 is SNHLY and CDR2 FYNNEI. The CDR3 contains 15 residues. With V trimmed by 6 bases and J by 3 bases, 8 bases remained unmatched. The CDR3 reads CASRKRGGWTDTQYF. The CDR3 nucleotides are TGTGCCAGCAGGAAGCGCGGGGGGTGGACAGATACGCAGTATTTT.

The genes are TRBV9 and TRBJ2-5; D remains ambiguous. V lost 0 bases to trimming and J lost 1 base, with 10 bases between them. This CDR3 has 15 residues. Germline V CDR1 and CDR2: SGDLS, YYNGEE. The CDR3 DNA is TGTGCCAGCAGCGTAGGTAACTCGCTCCAAGAGACCCAGTACTTC. Translating it yields CASSVGNSLQETQYF. Full variable domain (outside the CDR3, taken from reference TRBV9 and TRBJ2-5): DSGVTQTPKHLITATGQRVTLRCSPRSGDLSVYWYQQSLDQGLQFLIQYYNGEERAKGNILERFSAQQFPDLHSELNLSSLELGDSALYFCASSVGNSLQETQYFGPGTRLLVL.

The V gene is TRBV5-6, the J gene TRBJ2-1, with a tentative D call TRBD2 (5 bases). CDR1 is SGHDT and CDR2 is YYEEEE in the germline V gene. The CDR3 is 15 amino acids. Trimming took 5 bases from V and 1 from J, leaving 13 bases between them. CDR3 region: CASSRGSQSYNEQFF. The DNA of the CDR3 is TGTGCCAGCAGTCGGGGATCCCAGTCCTACAATGAGCAGTTCTTC.

This chain links TRBV27 with TRBJ2-3, with 13 nucleotides matching TRBD2. With 5 bases clipped from V and 3 bases from J, the junction kept 2 bases outside the gene matches. The CDR3 runs 15 residues. The germline V gene has CDR1 MNHEY and CDR2 SMNVEV (reference sequence). CDR3: CASSPTSGGTDTQYF. In DNA form, the CDR3 reads TGTGCCAGCAGTCCGACTAGCGGGGGGACAGATACGCAGTATTTT.

The chain has TRBV7-2 and TRBJ1-1; no reliable D call. CDR3 length equals 14 residues. Germline V gene lookup returns CDR1 SGHTA and CDR2 FQGNSA. V lost 5 bases, J lost 5 bases, and 15 bases lay in between. The chain's CDR3 is CASSHYSLQTEAFF. CDR3 DNA sequence: TGTGCCAGCAGCCACTACTCTCTGCAGACTGAAGCTTTCTTT.

This sequence joins TRBV10-1 and TRBJ2-6; weak D call: TRBD1 (6 bases). CDR3 length: 14 amino acids. V was shortened by 7 bases and J by 1 base, with 8 bases between the two germline ends. Germline V gives CDR1 WNHNN, CDR2 SYGVQD (reference sequence). This CDR3 is CASKGVSGANVLTF. In nucleotides, the CDR3 is TGCGCCAGCAAGGGGGTATCTGGGGCCAACGTCCTGACTTTC.

This rearrangement joins TRBV20-1 to TRBJ1-2; a possible D gene is TRBD1 (6 bases). The ends were cut back, 6 bases at V and 6 bases at J, with 11 bases in the middle. There are 11 residues in the CDR3. The V gene's germline CDR1 is DFQATT and CDR2 SNEGSKA (reference sequence). The CDR3: CSARTGNGYTF. The CDR3 coding sequence is TGCAGTGCGCGAACAGGGAATGGCTACACCTTC.

The rearrangement links TRBV30 to TRBJ2-7; weak D call: TRBD1 (8 bases). This CDR3 has 11 amino acids. Trimming pared 5 bases from V and 6 bases from J, leaving 11 bases between. CDR1 GTSNPN and CDR2 SVGIG come from the germline V gene (reference sequence). The CDR3 DNA is TGTGCCTGGTACAGGGGGGGCGAGCAGTACTTC. This sequence encodes CAWYRGGEQYF.

The V call is TRBV9, the J call TRBJ2-2; 12 positions match TRBD2. V gave up 2 bases and J gave up 5 bases; unmatched junction bases: 1. Per germline, CDR1 SGDLS and CDR2 YYNGEE. This CDR3 region has 15 residues. CDR3 sequence reads: CASSVGLAGTGELFF. CDR3 DNA sequence: TGTGCCAGCAGCGTCGGACTAGCGGGGACCGGGGAGCTGTTTTTT.

This chain joins TRBV9 and TRBJ2-5; TRBD2 aligns across 13 bases. The CDR3 totals 16 residues. The germline V gene has CDR1 SGDLS and CDR2 YYNGEE. V was pared by 6 bases and J by 1 base, with 6 bases of the junction left unmatched. The CDR3 here is CASTPRLAGGQETQYF. Here the CDR3 DNA reads TGTGCCAGCACCCCAAGACTAGCGGGGGGCCAAGAGACCCAGTACTTC.

The table lists this clone with a count of one. The V call is TRBV7-2, the J call TRBJ1-1; 7 bases map to TRBD1. The CDR3 contains 15 residues. Trimming at V came to 5 bases and at J to 1 base, leaving 7 bases not matched to a gene. In germline, CDR1 is SGHTA, CDR2 FQGNSA. CDR3 region: CASSPQGTANTEAFF. The CDR3 nucleotides are TGTGCCAGCAGCCCTCAAGGGACAGCGAACACTGAAGCTTTCTTT.

This chain connects TRBV2 to TRBJ2-5, with 7 positions matching TRBD2. The CDR3 has 11 amino acids. Trimming at V came to 6 bases and at J to 5 bases, leaving 0 bases not matched to a gene. CDR1 is SNHLY, CDR2 FYNNEI, per germline. The CDR3 reads CASSGGETQYF. The CDR3 DNA reads as TGTGCCAGCAGCGGGGGGGAGACCCAGTACTTC.

The chain couples TRBV14 to TRBJ2-3; D gene uncertain. CDR1 is SGHDN and CDR2 is FVKESK in the germline V gene. The CDR3 is made up of 16 amino acids. Trimming took 4 bases from V and 4 from J, leaving 18 bases between them. The CDR3 loop is CASSPSYFFGSDTQYF. DNA for the CDR3: TGTGCCAGCAGCCCTTCGTACTTCTTCGGTTCAGATACGCAGTATTTT.

The rearrangement links TRBV6-5 to TRBJ2-7; 7 positions agree with TRBD2. The J segment lost 2 bases and the V segment lost 4 bases, leaving 2 bases of the junction unmatched. This CDR3 spans 13 amino acids. CDR1 and CDR2 (germline): MNHEY, SVGAGI. Here the CDR3 reads CASSFGGTYEQYF. CDR3 nucleotides: TGTGCCAGCAGTTTCGGGGGGACCTACGAGCAGTACTTC.

This chain links TRBV4-3 with TRBJ2-3; D uncertain. The V gene lost 1 base and the J gene lost 4 bases, with 6 bases spanning the gap. In germline, CDR1 is LGHNA, CDR2 YSLEER. The CDR3 has 13 amino acids. The DNA for the CDR3 is TGCGCCAGCAGCCAAGGAAGCTCAGATACGCAGTATTTT. Residues: CASSQGSSDTQYF.

V usage is TRBV4-3 and J usage is TRBJ2-1; weak D call: TRBD2 (7 bases). Per germline, CDR1 LGHNA and CDR2 YSLEER. CDR3 size: 19 residues. V lost 0 bases to trimming and J lost 5 bases, with 23 bases between them. CDR3 sequence (DNA): TGCGCCAGCAGCCAAGATCGGCCTTTGTGGCGGGGGCCTGACAATGAGCAGTTCTTC. Translation: CASSQDRPLWRGPDNEQFF.